This record covers a single TCR beta chain. These data belong to a study of blood T cell repertoires in COVID-19. In the study overall: Samples taken during acute and convalescent COVID-19 were collected in the United States, Italy and Spain. PBMCs, B-cell-depleted T cells, or T cells were the source of the cDNA or gDNA that made up the material.

Per the authors' pipeline: Amplification of reference gene primers provided the estimated nucleated cell counts. Generated by immunoSEQ multiplex PCR, the TCRdb table keeps only in-frame clones and is missing some. V and J calls and clone size are given by that table; D and trimming were obtained from the DNA. Here the sample spans 110,000 to 150,000 clones, around 88% being singletons. The germline CDR1 and CDR2 sequences are MNHEY and SMNVEV (reference sequence). This CDR3 has 17 amino acids. J was trimmed by 5 bases and V by 3 bases; bases with no gene match: 14. The V and J genes are TRBV27 and TRBJ1-1; 8 bases are shared with TRBD1. The TCR was taken from a man aged 60 to 69 with active or convalescent COVID-19. The sequenced material came from peripheral blood. In nucleotides, the CDR3 is TGTGCCAGCAGTTTCTTTAGACAGGGGTCGGGAAAGACTGAAGCTTTCTTT. This sequence encodes CASSFFRQGSGKTEAFF.